These 31 T cell receptor beta chains originate from one sample sequenced in a study of blood T cell repertoires in COVID-19. This table comes from immunoSEQ multiplex PCR, and its TCRdb copy is limited to in-frame clones, with some not included. This sample yields roughly 100,000 clones, of which roughly 76% are seen a single time; around 10% belongs to the top ten. The sample comprised peripheral blood. The receptors come from a woman in her seventies with acute or convalescent COVID-19.

The chain has TRBV7-3 and TRBJ1-2; 7 positions match TRBD1. The junction had 1 base not matched to a gene; V was cut back by 0 bases and J by 0 bases. Germline V CDR1 and CDR2: SGHTA, FQGTGA. The CDR3 spans 15 residues. The CDR3 DNA reads as TGTGCCAGCAGCTTAACAGGGGGCCCTAACTATGGCTACACCTTC. Amino acids: CASSLTGGPNYGYTF.

The chain recombines TRBV7-6 with TRBJ1-4; 8 bases align to TRBD1. The CDR3 has 16 residues. V was clipped by 5 bases and J by 6 bases; unmatched bases: 11. The germline gives CDR1 SGHVS, CDR2 FNYEAQ. CDR3 sequence reads: CASSPGQGLSDEKLFF. The CDR3 coding sequence is TGTGCCAGCAGCCCCGGACAGGGACTATCGGATGAAAAACTGTTTTTT. The entire variable domain, with the rest obtained from reference TRBV7-6 and TRBJ1-4, is as follows: GAGVSQSPRYKVTKRGQDVALRCDPISGHVSLYWYRQALGQGPEFLTYFNYEAQQDKSGLPNDRFSAERPEGSISTLTIQRTEQRDSAMYRCASSPGQGLSDEKLFFGSGTQLSVL.

The V call is TRBV25-1, the J call TRBJ1-6; D might be TRBD1 (6 bases). Germline V gene data show CDR1 as MGHDK and CDR2 as SYGVNS. The CDR3 spans 14 residues. With 5 bases removed from V and 4 bases from J, the gap between germline ends came to 9 bases. The chain's CDR3 is CASSQGFYNSPLHF. CDR3 nucleotide sequence: TGTGCCAGCAGTCAGGGGTTTTATAATTCACCCCTCCACTTT.

The chain couples TRBV19 to TRBJ1-1; no reliable D call. Deletions cut 6 bases from V and 1 base from J, with 9 bases between. Germline CDR1 and CDR2: LNHDA and SQIVND (reference sequence). This CDR3 spans 13 amino acids. The CDR3 DNA reads TGTGCCAGTAGGGACCGGGGGAACACTGAAGCTTTCTTT. It encodes CASRDRGNTEAFF.

The V and J genes are TRBV4-1 and TRBJ1-1; tentative D call: TRBD1 (6 bases). V dropped 2 bases and J dropped 2 bases, with 12 bases sitting between them. Germline lookup yields CDR1 MGHRA and CDR2 YSYEKL. This CDR3 contains 15 residues. CDR3 nucleotide sequence: TGCGCCAGCAGCCAACAAGAGACAGGCAACACTGAAGCTTTCTTT. It yields the protein CASSQQETGNTEAFF.

J is TRBJ2-2 and V is TRBV19, with TRBD1 matching 8 bases. V was clipped by 6 bases and J by 7 bases; unmatched bases: 10. This CDR3 comprises 15 residues. Germline V CDR1 and CDR2: LNHDA, SQIVND (reference sequence). The CDR3 DNA sequence: TGTGCCAGTAGCACCGGGACAGGCGGACTCGGGGAGCTGTTTTTT. As protein: CASSTGTGGLGELFF.

The chain uses TRBV9 and TRBJ1-1; 8 bases fit TRBD1. J was trimmed by 5 bases and V by 7 bases; bases with no gene match: 7. The CDR3 loop spans 13 amino acids. Germline CDR1 and CDR2: SGDLS and YYNGEE. CDR3 nucleotides: TGTGCCAGCGGGCAGGGGGCTTGGACTGAAGCTTTCTTT. Residues: CASGQGAWTEAFF.

This clone was counted between two and nine times. This sequence joins TRBV30 and TRBJ2-1; tentative D call: TRBD1 (6 bases). The V gene lost 3 bases and the J gene lost 0 bases, with 12 bases spanning the gap. The germline gives CDR1 GTSNPN, CDR2 SVGIG (reference sequence). The CDR3 covers 15 residues. DNA for the CDR3: TGTGCCTGGAGGGGACAATTGTCCTCCTACAATGAGCAGTTCTTC. Amino acids: CAWRGQLSSYNEQFF.

This clone was seen a few times. The chain carries TRBV28 and TRBJ1-1; a possible D gene is TRBD1 (5 bases). The CDR3 consists of 15 residues. CDR1 and CDR2 from the germline V gene are MDHEN and SYDVKM. Trimming left V 4 bases short and J 1 base short, with 13 bases between. As DNA, the CDR3 is TGTGCCAGCAGTTCCCCCATTACAGGGAACACTGAAGCTTTCTTT. Translating it yields CASSSPITGNTEAFF.

This clone was picked up one time. The chain uses TRBV6-1 and TRBJ1-5; 7 bases fit TRBD1. Trimming removed 2 bases from V and 6 bases from J; junction bases left unmatched: 10. The CDR3 is 16 residues long. Looked up from germline, CDR1 is MNHNS and CDR2 is SASEGT. The CDR3 DNA sequence: TGTGCCAGCAGTGAATTTACGGCAGGGGGAGGTCAGCCCCAGCATTTT. As protein: CASSEFTAGGGQPQHF.

This clone was counted only a few times. The CDR3 nucleotides read TGCAGTGCTCCTCCCTACGAGCAGTACTTC. It translates to CSAPPYEQYF. The V gene is TRBV20-1, the J gene TRBJ2-7; no definite D call. Germline lookup yields CDR1 DFQATT and CDR2 SNEGSKA (reference sequence). Trimming shortened V by 5 bases and J by 2 bases, and 4 bases separated the two germline ends. The CDR3 extends over 10 amino acids.

The V and J genes are TRBV27 and TRBJ1-1, with D possibly matching TRBD1 (5 bases). Trimming removed 2 bases from V and 3 bases from J, with 13 bases in between. Germline assignment: CDR1 MNHEY and CDR2 SMNVEV (reference sequence). The CDR3 spans 15 residues. The CDR3 bases are TGTGCCAGCAGTTTAGCCCCCGGGGGACACACTGAAGCTTTCTTT. Encoded protein: CASSLAPGGHTEAFF.

This clone was seen once. The V call is TRBV30, the J call TRBJ1-5; 11 bases map to TRBD1. Germline V gives CDR1 GTSNPN, CDR2 SVGIG (reference sequence). The CDR3 spans 15 residues. Trimming at V came to 2 bases and at J to 6 bases, leaving 6 bases not matched to a gene. CDR3 sequence reads: CAWSRGQGASQPQHF. For the CDR3, the DNA is TGTGCCTGGAGTAGAGGACAGGGGGCAAGTCAGCCCCAGCATTTT.

V and J are TRBV5-1 and TRBJ1-5; D uncertain. The CDR3 covers 15 residues. Trimming shortened V by 0 bases and J by 4 bases, and 11 bases separated the two germline ends. The germline gives CDR1 SGHRS, CDR2 YFSETQ. The CDR3, as DNA: TGCGCCAGCAGCTTGGACAGTTGGTCGAATCAGCCCCAGCATTTT. Its protein is CASSLDSWSNQPQHF. Using reference TRBV5-1 and TRBJ1-5 for the parts outside the CDR3, the full variable domain is KAGVTQTPRYLIKTRGQQVTLSCSPISGHRSVSWYQQTPGQGLQFLFEYFSETQRNKGNFPGRFSGRQFSNSRSEMNVSTLELGDSALYLCASSLDSWSNQPQHFGDGTRLSIL.

This chain joins TRBV2 and TRBJ1-3; 7 bases agree with TRBD1. The V gene end was trimmed by 6 bases and the J gene end by 2 bases; junction bases not matched to a gene: 1. The CDR3 extends over 13 amino acids. The germline gives CDR1 SNHLY, CDR2 FYNNEI. The CDR3 bases are TGTGCCAGCAGAGACAGGGCTGGAAACACCATATATTTT. It specifies CASRDRAGNTIYF.

This clone was found many times. The chain couples TRBV10-3 to TRBJ2-5; a possible D gene is TRBD2 (5 bases). Trimming removed 3 bases from V and 9 bases from J, with 11 bases in between. Germline-derived CDR1 and CDR2 are ENHRY and SYGVKD. The CDR3 consists of 12 residues. The CDR3 sequence: CAISDDSGAQYF. Here the CDR3 DNA reads TGTGCCATCAGTGATGACTCCGGGGCCCAGTACTTC.

V gene TRBV27 combines with J gene TRBJ2-7; 10 bases agree with TRBD1. V was clipped by 5 bases and J by 6 bases; unmatched bases: 7. The CDR3 has 14 residues. Looked up from germline, CDR1 is MNHEY and CDR2 is SMNVEV (reference sequence). The CDR3 DNA is TGTGCCAGCAGTCCCCGACAGGGGGCGGGCGAGCAGTACTTC. This encodes CASSPRQGAGEQYF.

The chain has TRBV6-5 and TRBJ2-2; D is ambiguous. Trimming stripped 6 bases from V and 0 bases from J, with 8 bases between. CDR3 length: 14 amino acids. In germline, CDR1 is MNHEY, CDR2 SVGAGI. For the CDR3, the DNA is TGTGCCAGCAGCGCAGGTGCGAACACCGGGGAGCTGTTTTTT. This translates into CASSAGANTGELFF.

V gene TRBV7-9 combines with J gene TRBJ2-1, with 7 bases matching TRBD2. CDR3 size: 14 residues. Germline assignment: CDR1 SEHNR and CDR2 FQNEAQ (reference sequence). V lost 0 bases, J lost 9 bases, and 5 bases stayed unmatched. CDR3 sequence (DNA): TGTGCCAGCAGCTTAGCCATGACTAGCACTGAGCAGTTCTTC. This translates into CASSLAMTSTEQFF.

The chain employs TRBV27 and TRBJ2-1; D is possibly TRBD2 (5 bases). CDR1 MNHEY and CDR2 SMNVEV come from the germline V gene (reference sequence). Trimming pared 5 bases from V and 4 bases from J, leaving 12 bases between. The CDR3 has 14 amino acids. The CDR3 here is CASSARTEYNEQFF. CDR3 in DNA: TGTGCCAGCAGTGCCCGGACTGAATACAATGAGCAGTTCTTC.

This sequence joins TRBV28 and TRBJ2-1; TRBD2 agrees at 7 bases. V shed 6 bases, J shed 0 bases, and the junction held 8 bases outside the gene matches. Germline lookup yields CDR1 MDHEN and CDR2 SYDVKM. This CDR3 comprises 16 residues. The CDR3 reads CASRGRAANSYNEQFF. DNA of the CDR3: TGTGCCAGCAGGGGGAGGGCCGCAAACTCCTACAATGAGCAGTTCTTC.

This rearrangement joins TRBV5-4 to TRBJ2-3; D may be TRBD2 (5 bases). Germline V gives CDR1 SGHNT, CDR2 YYREEE (reference sequence). CDR3 length equals 18 residues. The V gene lost 4 bases and the J gene lost 2 bases, with 23 bases spanning the gap. The CDR3 sequence is CASSHVLGRAGHTDTQYF. In DNA, the CDR3 is TGTGCCAGCAGCCACGTCCTGGGTAGGGCGGGTCACACAGATACGCAGTATTTT.

Written as DNA, the CDR3 is TGTGCCAGTAGTGGCAGCGGGGGGGCAGATACGCAGTATTTT. Its translation: CASSGSGGADTQYF. This chain connects TRBV19 to TRBJ2-3, with 10 bases matching TRBD2. V lost 5 bases to trimming and J lost 4 bases; unmatched junction nucleotides: 3. Germline CDR1 reads LNHDA; CDR2 reads SQIVND (reference sequence). The CDR3 extends over 14 amino acids.

This chain links TRBV5-6 with TRBJ2-3, with 8 bases fitting TRBD1. Trimming removed 0 bases from V and 4 bases from J; junction bases left unmatched: 1. Germline V gene data show CDR1 as SGHDT and CDR2 as YYEEEE. This CDR3 contains 14 residues. The CDR3 sequence: CASSLGQGSDTQYF. For the CDR3, the DNA is TGTGCCAGCAGCTTGGGACAGGGGTCAGATACGCAGTATTTT.

The chain employs TRBV30 and TRBJ2-1; 11 nucleotides line up with TRBD2. Germline trimming cut 0 bases from V and 10 bases from J; bases unmatched to any gene: 5. Germline assignment: CDR1 GTSNPN and CDR2 SVGIG (reference sequence). CDR3 length: 14 residues. CDR3 in DNA: TGTGCCTGGAGTGTACTAGCGGGAGTGGAAGAGCAGTTCTTC. Translating gives CAWSVLAGVEEQFF. The entire variable domain, with the rest obtained from reference TRBV30 and TRBJ2-1, is as follows: SQTIHQWPATLVQPVGSPLSLECTVEGTSNPNLYWYRQAAGRGLQLLFYSVGIGQISSEVPQNLSASRPQDRQFILSSKKLLLSDSGFYLCAWSVLAGVEEQFFGPGTRLTVL.

The chain combines TRBV6-6 with TRBJ1-2, with 10 nucleotides matching TRBD1. Looked up from germline, CDR1 is MNHNY and CDR2 is SVGAGI (reference sequence). V shed 5 bases and J 8 bases; nucleotides not matched to a gene: 11. CDR3 length equals 15 residues. CDR3: CASSGTGDNGWGYTF. The CDR3 DNA reads TGTGCCAGCAGTGGGACAGGGGATAATGGATGGGGCTACACCTTC.

This rearrangement joins TRBV18 to TRBJ2-7; 11 nucleotides match TRBD2. This CDR3 has 15 amino acids. The germline V gene encodes CDR1 KGHSH and CDR2 LQKENI. Trimming took 2 bases from V and 2 from J; bases not matched to a gene: 2. CDR3 sequence reads: CASSPTSGGTYEQYF. The CDR3 DNA is TGTGCCAGCTCACCAACTAGCGGGGGAACCTACGAGCAGTACTTC. The full variable domain, with the rest looked up from reference TRBV18 and TRBJ2-7, is NAGVMQNPRHLVRRRGQEARLRCSPMKGHSHVYWYRQLPEEGLKFMVYLQKENIIDESGMPKERFSAEFPKEGPSILRIQQVVRGDSAAYFCASSPTSGGTYEQYFGPGTRLTVT.

The chain joins TRBV30 to TRBJ2-1, with D possibly matching TRBD1 (6 bases). With 1 base removed from V and 0 bases from J, the gap between germline ends came to 7 bases. The CDR3 consists of 14 residues. The germline gives CDR1 GTSNPN, CDR2 SVGIG (reference sequence). The CDR3 region has the DNA TGTGCCTGGAGTGGGGACACCTCCTACAATGAGCAGTTCTTC. Residues: CAWSGDTSYNEQFF.

V usage is TRBV12-3 or TRBV12-4 and J usage is TRBJ1-2, with 7 positions matching TRBD1. The CDR3 runs 13 residues. Trimming cost V 5 bases and J 4 bases; bases outside gene matches: 4. CDR3 protein: CASSTRGAYGYTF. The CDR3 nucleotides are TGTGCCAGCAGTACCAGGGGGGCCTATGGCTACACCTTC.

This clone was picked up a small number of times. The chain uses TRBV5-5 and TRBJ1-2; D may be TRBD1 (5 bases). CDR1 is SGHKS, CDR2 YYEKEE, per germline (reference sequence). Trimming pared 2 bases from V and 3 bases from J, leaving 14 bases between. The CDR3 sequence is 15 residues long. This CDR3 is CASSLQEYADYGYTF. The CDR3 DNA is TGTGCCAGCAGCTTACAGGAATATGCAGACTATGGCTACACCTTC.

This chain uses TRBV29-1 with TRBJ1-2; D unresolved. Trimming took 4 bases from V and 0 from J, leaving 9 bases between them. The CDR3 runs to 13 residues. Per germline, CDR1 SQVTM and CDR2 ANQGSEA. The CDR3 DNA sequence: TGCAGCGTTGTACCTCTAGCTAACTATGGCTACACCTTC. Translation gives CSVVPLANYGYTF.